This T cell receptor beta chain was sequenced during a study of T-cell reconstitution after alpha-beta-depleted transplantation in children. Findings and caveats of the study: For some patients, TCRbeta diversity was high at day 60 because of recipient T cells and thymic progenitors that survived.

A library of TCRbeta sequences, prepared with unique molecular identifiers, was generated. TCRdb itself ran the PCR reads through MiXCR, one entry per CDR3 protein. The sample lists 700,000 to 950,000 distinct CDR3 sequences; around 17% were seen once. This CDR3 contains 16 residues. V shed 3 bases, J shed 0 bases, and the junction held 11 bases outside the gene matches. Germline V gene data show CDR1 as DFQATT and CDR2 as SNEGSKA (reference sequence). As regards this clonotype: Its antigen is not known.

The chain employs TRBV20-1 and TRBJ2-7, with 7 positions matching TRBD2. The sample was PBMCs, mostly from graft donor cells, taken 360 days after TCRalphabeta/CD19-depleted stem cell transplant. The TCR sequence derives from a male patient aged 5 to 17 who had a stem cell transplant for acute lymphoblastic leukemia, so the T cells may come from the graft donor. Written as DNA, the CDR3 is TGCAGTGCTAGCCATCGCGGACTAGGGAGCTCCTACGAGCAGTACTTC. Translated, it gives CSASHRGLGSSYEQYF.